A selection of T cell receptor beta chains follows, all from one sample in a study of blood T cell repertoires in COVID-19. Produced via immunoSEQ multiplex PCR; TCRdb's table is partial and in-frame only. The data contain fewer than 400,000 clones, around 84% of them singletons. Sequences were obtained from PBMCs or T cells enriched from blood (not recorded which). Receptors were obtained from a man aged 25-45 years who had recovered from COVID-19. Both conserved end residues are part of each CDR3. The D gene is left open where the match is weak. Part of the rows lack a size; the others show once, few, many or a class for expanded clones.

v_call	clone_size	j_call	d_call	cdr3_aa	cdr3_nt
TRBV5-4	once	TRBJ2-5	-	CASSFKRGTLETQYF	TGTGCCAGCAGCTTCAAACGGGGGACGTTAGAGACCCAGTACTTC
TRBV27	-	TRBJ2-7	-	CASMDSGYEQYF	TGTGCCAGTATGGACAGCGGATACGAGCAGTACTTC
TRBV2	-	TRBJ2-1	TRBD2	CASSERGSYNEQFF	TGTGCCAGCAGTGAGCGGGGGTCCTACAATGAGCAGTTCTTC
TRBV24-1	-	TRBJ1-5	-	CATSDVGGQPQHF	TGTGCCACCAGTGATGTCGGGGGACAGCCCCAGCATTTT
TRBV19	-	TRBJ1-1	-	CASSILSENTEAFF	TGTGCCAGTAGTATATTGTCAGAGAACACTGAAGCTTTCTTT
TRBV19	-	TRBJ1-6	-	CASSLLANSPLHF	TGTGCCAGTAGTTTACTTGCCAATTCACCCCTCCACTTT
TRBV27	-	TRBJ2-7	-	CASKPHESYEQYF	TGTGCCAGCAAGCCCCACGAGTCCTACGAGCAGTACTTC
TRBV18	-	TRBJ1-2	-	CASSPPAYGYTF	TGTGCCAGCTCACCACCGGCTTATGGCTACACCTTC
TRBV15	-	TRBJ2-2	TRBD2	CATRPKAGTNTGELFF	TGTGCCACCAGGCCGAAAGCGGGGACGAACACCGGGGAGCTGTTTTTT
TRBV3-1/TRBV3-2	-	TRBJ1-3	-	CASSLRETGNTIYF	TGTGCCAGCAGTCTCAGGGAAACGGGAAACACCATATATTTT
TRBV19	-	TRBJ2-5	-	CASSKLDSTQETQYF	TGTGCCAGTAGTAAACTCGACAGCACCCAAGAGACCCAGTACTTC